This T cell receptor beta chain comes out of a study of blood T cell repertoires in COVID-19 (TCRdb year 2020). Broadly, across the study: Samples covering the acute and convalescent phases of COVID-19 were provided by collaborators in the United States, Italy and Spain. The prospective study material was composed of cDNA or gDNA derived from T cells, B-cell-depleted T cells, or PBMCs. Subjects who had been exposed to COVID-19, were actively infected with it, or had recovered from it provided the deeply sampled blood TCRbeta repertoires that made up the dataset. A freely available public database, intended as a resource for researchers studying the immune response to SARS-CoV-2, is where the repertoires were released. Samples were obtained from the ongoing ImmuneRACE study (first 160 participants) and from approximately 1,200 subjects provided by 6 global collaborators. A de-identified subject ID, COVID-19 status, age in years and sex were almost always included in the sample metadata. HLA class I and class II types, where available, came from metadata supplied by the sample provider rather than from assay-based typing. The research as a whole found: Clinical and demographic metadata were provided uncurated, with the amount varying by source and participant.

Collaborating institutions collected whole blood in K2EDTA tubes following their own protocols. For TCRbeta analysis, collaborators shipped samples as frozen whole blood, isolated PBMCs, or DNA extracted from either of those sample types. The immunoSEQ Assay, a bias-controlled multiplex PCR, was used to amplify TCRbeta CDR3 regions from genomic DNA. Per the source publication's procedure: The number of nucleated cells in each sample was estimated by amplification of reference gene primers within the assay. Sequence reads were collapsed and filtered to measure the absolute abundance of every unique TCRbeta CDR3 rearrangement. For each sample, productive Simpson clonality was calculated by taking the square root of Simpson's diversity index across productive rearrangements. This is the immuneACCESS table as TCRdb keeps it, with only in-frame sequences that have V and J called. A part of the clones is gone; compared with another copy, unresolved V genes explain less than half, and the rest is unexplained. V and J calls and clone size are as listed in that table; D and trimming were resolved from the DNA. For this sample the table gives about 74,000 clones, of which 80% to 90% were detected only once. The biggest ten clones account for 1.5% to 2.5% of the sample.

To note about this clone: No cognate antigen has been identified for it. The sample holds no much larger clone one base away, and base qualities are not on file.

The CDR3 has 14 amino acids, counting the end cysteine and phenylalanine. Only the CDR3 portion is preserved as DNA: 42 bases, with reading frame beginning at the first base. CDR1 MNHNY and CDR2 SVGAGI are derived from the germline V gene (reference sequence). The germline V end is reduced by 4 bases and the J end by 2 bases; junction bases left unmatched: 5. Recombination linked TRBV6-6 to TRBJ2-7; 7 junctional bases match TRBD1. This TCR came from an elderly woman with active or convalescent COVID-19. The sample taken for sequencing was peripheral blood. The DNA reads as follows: TGTGCCAGCAGTTGGACAGGACCGCCCTACGAGCAGTACTTC. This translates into CASSWTGPPYEQYF.